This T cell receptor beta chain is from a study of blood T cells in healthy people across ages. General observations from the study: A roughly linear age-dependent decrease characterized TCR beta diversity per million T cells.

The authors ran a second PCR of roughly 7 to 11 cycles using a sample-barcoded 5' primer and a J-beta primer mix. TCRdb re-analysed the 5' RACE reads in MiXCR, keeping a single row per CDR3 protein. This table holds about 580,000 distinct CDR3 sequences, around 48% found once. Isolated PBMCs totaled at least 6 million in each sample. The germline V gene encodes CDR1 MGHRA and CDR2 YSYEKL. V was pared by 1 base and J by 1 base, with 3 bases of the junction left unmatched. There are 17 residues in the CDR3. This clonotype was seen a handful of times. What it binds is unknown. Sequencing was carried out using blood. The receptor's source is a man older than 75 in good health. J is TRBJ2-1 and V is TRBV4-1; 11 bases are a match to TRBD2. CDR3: CASSQGPSGGSYNEQFF. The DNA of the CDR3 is TGCGCCAGCAGCCAAGGGCCTAGCGGGGGGTCCTACAATGAGCAGTTCTTC.